This T cell receptor (beta chain) was found in a study of blood T cell repertoires in COVID-19. Looking at the study overall: COVID-19 samples, acute and convalescent, were from the United States, Italy and Spain. The analysed material was cDNA or gDNA that came from T cells, B-cell-depleted T cells, or PBMCs.

This clone was detected once. Germline-derived CDR1 and CDR2 are SGHDN and FVKESK. V dropped 3 bases and J dropped 4 bases, with 15 bases sitting between them. The CDR3 sequence is 15 residues long. The authors' processing: Reference gene primer amplification yielded estimated nucleated cell counts. Clones were read by immunoSEQ multiplex PCR, and TCRdb kept only the in-frame ones, dropping some. V, J and clone size derive from that table, while D and trimming were established from the DNA sequence. The sample has over 95,000 clones, roughly 81% seen once; the top ten hold roughly a tenth. The sequence derives from a human donor in a cohort sampled during active COVID-19. The gene calls are TRBV14 and TRBJ1-2, with TRBD1 as a possible D gene (6 bases). The sequenced material came from peripheral blood. CDR3 protein: CASSQEQGSLYGYTF. As DNA, the CDR3 is TGTGCCAGCAGCCAGGAACAGGGTAGCCTCTATGGCTACACCTTC.